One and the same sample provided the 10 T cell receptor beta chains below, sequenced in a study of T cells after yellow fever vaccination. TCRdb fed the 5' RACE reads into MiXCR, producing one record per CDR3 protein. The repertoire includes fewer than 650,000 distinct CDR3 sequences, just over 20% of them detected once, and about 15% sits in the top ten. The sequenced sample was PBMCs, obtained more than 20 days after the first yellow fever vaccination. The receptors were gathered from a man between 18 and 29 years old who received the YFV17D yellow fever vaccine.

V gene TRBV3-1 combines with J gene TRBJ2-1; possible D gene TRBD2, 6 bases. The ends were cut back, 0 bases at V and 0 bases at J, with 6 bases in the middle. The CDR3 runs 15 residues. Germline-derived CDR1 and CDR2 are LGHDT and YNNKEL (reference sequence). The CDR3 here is CASSQDSGSYNEQFF. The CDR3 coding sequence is TGTGCCAGCAGCCAAGATAGCGGCTCCTACAATGAGCAGTTCTTC.

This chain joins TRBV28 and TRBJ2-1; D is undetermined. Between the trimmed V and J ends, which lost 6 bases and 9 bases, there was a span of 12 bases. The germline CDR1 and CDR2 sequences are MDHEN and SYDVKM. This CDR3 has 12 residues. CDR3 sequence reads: CASRIYSGEQFF. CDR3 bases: TGTGCCAGCAGGATTTACTCCGGTGAGCAGTTCTTC.

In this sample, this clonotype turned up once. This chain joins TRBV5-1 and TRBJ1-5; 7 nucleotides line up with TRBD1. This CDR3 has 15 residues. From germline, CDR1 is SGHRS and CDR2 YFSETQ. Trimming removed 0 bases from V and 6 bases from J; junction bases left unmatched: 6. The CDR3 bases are TGCGCCAGCAGCTTGGAGGGGGCCCCGGGTCAGCCCCAGCATTTT. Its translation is CASSLEGAPGQPQHF.

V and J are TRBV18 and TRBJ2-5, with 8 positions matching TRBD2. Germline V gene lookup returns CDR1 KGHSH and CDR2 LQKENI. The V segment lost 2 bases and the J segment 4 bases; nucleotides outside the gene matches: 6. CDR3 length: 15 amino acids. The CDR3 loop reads CASSPASAGAETQYF. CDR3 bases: TGTGCCAGCTCACCAGCGTCAGCGGGGGCAGAGACCCAGTACTTC. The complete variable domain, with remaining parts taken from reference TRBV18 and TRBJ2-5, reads NAGVMQNPRHLVRRRGQEARLRCSPMKGHSHVYWYRQLPEEGLKFMVYLQKENIIDESGMPKERFSAEFPKEGPSILRIQQVVRGDSAAYFCASSPASAGAETQYFGPGTRLLVL.

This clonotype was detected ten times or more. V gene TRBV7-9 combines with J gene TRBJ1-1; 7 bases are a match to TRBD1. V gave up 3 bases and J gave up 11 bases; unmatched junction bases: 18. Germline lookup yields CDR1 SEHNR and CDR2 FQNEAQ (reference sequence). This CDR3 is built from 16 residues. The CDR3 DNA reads TGTGCCAGCAGCTTTCTATTTCCCACAGGGGTCTTGCTTGCTTTCTTT. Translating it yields CASSFLFPTGVLLAFF. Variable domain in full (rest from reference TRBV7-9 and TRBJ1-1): DTGVSQNPRHKITKRGQNVTFRCDPISEHNRLYWYRQTLGQGPEFLTYFQNEAQLEKSRLLSDRFSAERPKGSFSTLEIQRTEQGDSAMYLCASSFLFPTGVLLAFFGQGTRLTVV.

The CDR3 coding sequence is TGTGCCAGCAGTCCAGACTACAACTCCTACAATGAGCAGTTCTTC. It codes for CASSPDYNSYNEQFF. The rearrangement uses TRBV28 and TRBJ2-1, with a tentative D call TRBD2 (5 bases). This CDR3 comprises 15 residues. The ends were cut back, 5 bases at V and 0 bases at J, with 11 bases in the middle. In germline, CDR1 is MDHEN, CDR2 SYDVKM.

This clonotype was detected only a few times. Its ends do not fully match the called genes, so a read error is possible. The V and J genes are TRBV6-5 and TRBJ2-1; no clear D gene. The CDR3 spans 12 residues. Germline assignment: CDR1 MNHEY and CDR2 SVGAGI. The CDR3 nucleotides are TGTGCCAGCAGTTACTCTTTAGGGCACATACTCTTC. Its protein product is CASSYSLGHILF.

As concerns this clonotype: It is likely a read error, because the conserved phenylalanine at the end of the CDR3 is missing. CDR3 residues: CASSGLLAEQYS. The CDR3 DNA is TGTGCCAGCAGTGGATTACTAGCCGAGCAGTACTCC. The V call is TRBV6-1, the J call TRBJ2-7; possible D gene TRBD2, 6 bases. The ends were cut back, 4 bases at V and 6 bases at J, with 10 bases in the middle. CDR1 MNHNS and CDR2 SASEGT come from the germline V gene. This CDR3 is 12 amino acids long.

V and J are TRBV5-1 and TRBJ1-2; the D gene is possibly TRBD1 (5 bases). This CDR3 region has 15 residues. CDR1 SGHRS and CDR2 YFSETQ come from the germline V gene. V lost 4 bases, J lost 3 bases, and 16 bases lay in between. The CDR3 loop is CASSNLVSRDYGYTF. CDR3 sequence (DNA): TGCGCCAGCAGCAACTTGGTGTCCAGGGACTATGGCTACACCTTC. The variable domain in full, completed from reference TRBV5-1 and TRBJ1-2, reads KAGVTQTPRYLIKTRGQQVTLSCSPISGHRSVSWYQQTPGQGLQFLFEYFSETQRNKGNFPGRFSGRQFSNSRSEMNVSTLELGDSALYLCASSNLVSRDYGYTFGSGTRLTVV.

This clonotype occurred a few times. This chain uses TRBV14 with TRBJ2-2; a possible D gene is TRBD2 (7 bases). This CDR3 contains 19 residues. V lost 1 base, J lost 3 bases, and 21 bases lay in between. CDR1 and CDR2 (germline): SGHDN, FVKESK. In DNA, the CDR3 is TGTGCCAGCAGCCAAGTACTCTACCCGGGGGGCCCGGACACCGGGGAGCTGTTTTTT. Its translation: CASSQVLYPGGPDTGELFF.